This T cell receptor beta chain was identified in a study of T cell repertoires in cytomegalovirus infection. Turning to the study itself: The public TCR beta signatures pointed to both CMV infection and matching HLA type. Study-level results: Dominant in the ex vivo response were TCR beta clonotypes restricted by HLA-C and specific for CMV. Identification of carriers of CMV plus the relevant HLA was performed using cumulative public TCR beta family frequency.

This clonotype was observed a handful of times. Its antigen is not known. The ends lost 0 bases at V and 0 bases at J; junction bases unmatched: 10. Germline V gene lookup returns CDR1 SGHRS and CDR2 YFSETQ. The CDR3 contains 18 residues. MiXCR was run by TCRdb on the reads, yielding one entry per CDR3 protein. The table shows more than 400,000 distinct CDR3 sequences, with around 27% occurring only once. This receptor was obtained from a human donor in good health (CMV status not recorded). Some clones in this sample may be carry-over from other donors' samples. The source material was PBMCs. This chain connects TRBV5-1 to TRBJ2-3, with TRBD2 identical over 7 bases. CDR3 residues: CASSLGYSSGYSTDTQYF. The DNA for the CDR3 is TGCGCCAGCAGCTTGGGTTATTCTAGCGGTTATAGCACAGATACGCAGTATTTT.